The next 19 T cell receptor beta chains were all read from a single sample in a study of T cell repertoires in cytomegalovirus infection. TCRdb ran MiXCR on the reads and lists one entry per CDR3 protein. The table lists 100,000 to 150,000 distinct CDR3 sequences, less than 9.5% of them singletons. Material: PBMCs. The receptors were sampled from a human donor in good health (CMV status not recorded). Some clones in this sample may be carry-over from other donors' samples.

This clonotype occurred many times. J is TRBJ2-7 and V is TRBV6-1; D gene ambiguous. Trimming took 5 bases from V and 1 from J, leaving 6 bases between them. The germline V gene encodes CDR1 MNHNS and CDR2 SASEGT. There are 12 residues in the CDR3. CDR3 sequence reads: CASSLMSYEQYF. The CDR3, as DNA: TGTGCCAGCAGTTTAATGTCCTACGAGCAGTACTTC.

The table lists this clonotype with many counts. The V and J genes are TRBV7-9 and TRBJ2-1, with D possibly being TRBD2 (6 bases). V lost 1 base and J lost 4, with 8 bases in between. The CDR3 has 14 residues. The germline V gene has CDR1 SEHNR and CDR2 FQNEAQ (reference sequence). The CDR3 DNA is TGTGCCAGCAGCTTAGGGGACTTTTACAATGAGCAGTTCTTC. It is translated as CASSLGDFYNEQFF.

This clonotype came up a few times. This CDR3 is CASSEWEVEQFF. The CDR3 DNA sequence: TGTGCCAGCAGTGAATGGGAGGTTGAGCAGTTCTTC. The chain combines TRBV2 with TRBJ2-1, with TRBD2 as a possible D gene (6 bases). The CDR3 is 12 amino acids. The V end lost 2 bases, the J end lost 9 bases, and 8 bases lay between the germline ends. The germline CDR1 and CDR2 sequences are SNHLY and FYNNEI.

This clonotype was detected ten times or more. This chain joins TRBV7-2 and TRBJ1-2; TRBD1 aligns across 7 bases. The trim removed 5 bases at V and 8 bases at J, leaving 5 bases unmatched. Germline V gives CDR1 SGHTA, CDR2 FQGNSA. This CDR3 contains 12 residues. This CDR3 reads CASSTNRGGYTF. DNA for the CDR3: TGTGCCAGCAGCACGAACAGGGGAGGCTACACCTTC.

The V and J genes are TRBV29-1 and TRBJ2-1; D possibly corresponds to TRBD2 (5 bases). V was shortened by 4 bases and J by 7 bases, with 17 bases between the two germline ends. Germline CDR1 is SQVTM and CDR2 is ANQGSEA. The CDR3 runs to 14 residues. In DNA, the CDR3 is TGCAGCGTTGCCCGACTGGACGGGGTAAATGAGCAGTTCTTC. As protein: CSVARLDGVNEQFF.

This clonotype has at least ten counts. The V call is TRBV4-2, the J call TRBJ1-1; D is perhaps TRBD1 (5 bases). Germline values: CDR1 LGHNA, CDR2 YNFKEQ. This CDR3 region has 13 residues. V lost 0 bases to trimming and J lost 4 bases, with 6 bases between them. The CDR3 is CASSQEGGTEAFF. The CDR3 coding sequence is TGTGCCAGCAGCCAAGAGGGGGGCACTGAAGCTTTCTTT.

The chain employs TRBV19 and TRBJ2-1, with 9 positions matching TRBD1. V dropped 10 bases and J dropped 9; count of bases not matched to a gene: 19. CDR1 is LNHDA and CDR2 is SQIVND in the germline V gene (reference sequence). The CDR3 is 16 amino acids. DNA of the CDR3: TGTGCCACACACCACGTAGTACAGGGGGCGAAGGGTGAGCAGTTCTTC. Protein: CATHHVVQGAKGEQFF.

This clonotype has a handful of counts. J is TRBJ1-2 and V is TRBV3-1; D gene unclear. The CDR3 consists of 11 residues. Germline loops: CDR1 LGHDT, CDR2 YNNKEL (reference sequence). Trimming cost V 2 bases and J 8 bases, with 6 bases left between them. The CDR3 region has the DNA TGTGCCAGCAGCCAAACCCACGGCTACACCTTC. It translates to CASSQTHGYTF.

This clonotype was counted ten times or more. J is TRBJ2-6 and V is TRBV12-3 or TRBV12-4, with D possibly matching TRBD1 (6 bases). The V end was cut by 7 bases, the J end by 1 base, with 11 bases between. The CDR3 extends over 15 amino acids. CDR3 sequence (DNA): TGTGCCAGCACTTACAGGGTATCTGGGGCCAACGTCCTGACTTTC. It codes for CASTYRVSGANVLTF.

The sample holds many counts of this clonotype. V is TRBV12-3 or TRBV12-4 and J is TRBJ2-4; TRBD2 aligns across 11 bases. This CDR3 is 17 amino acids long. V shed 1 base, J shed 8 bases, and the junction held 10 bases outside the gene matches. CDR3 region: CASSLVLAGGLGDIQYF. The CDR3 nucleotides are TGTGCCAGCAGTTTAGTTCTAGCGGGGGGACTAGGGGACATTCAGTACTTC.

At least ten counts were recorded for this clonotype. This chain uses TRBV29-1 with TRBJ2-1; possibly TRBD1 or TRBD2 for D (6 bases each). Germline CDR1 reads SQVTM; CDR2 reads ANQGSEA. The CDR3 is 13 amino acids. Trimming took 4 bases from V and 6 from J, leaving 13 bases between them. The CDR3 here is CSVAQQGGNEQFF. CDR3 nucleotide sequence: TGCAGCGTTGCGCAACAGGGAGGCAATGAGCAGTTCTTC.

This clonotype is medium-sized. The rearrangement uses TRBV7-2 and TRBJ2-1; D is perhaps TRBD2 (5 bases). Germline V gene lookup returns CDR1 SGHTA and CDR2 FQGNSA. This CDR3 is built from 15 residues. The germline V and J ends were trimmed by 3 bases and 2 bases, with 11 bases remaining between them. The CDR3 reads CASSLTTGPYNEQFF. In DNA, the CDR3 is TGTGCCAGCAGCTTGACTACTGGCCCCTACAATGAGCAGTTCTTC. Combining the CDR3 with reference TRBV7-2 and TRBJ2-1 gives the whole variable domain GAGVSQSPSNKVTEKGKDVELRCDPISGHTALYWYRQSLGQGLEFLIYFQGNSAPDKSGLPSDRFSAERTGGSVSTLTIQRTQQEDSAVYLCASSLTTGPYNEQFFGPGTRLTVL.

This clonotype was recorded at least ten times. The V gene is TRBV5-6, the J gene TRBJ1-5; 7 nucleotides match TRBD1. The ends lost 2 bases at V and 5 bases at J; junction bases unmatched: 4. From germline, CDR1 is SGHDT and CDR2 YYEEEE. CDR3 length: 14 amino acids. The CDR3 here is CASSFGGGDQPQHF. The CDR3 nucleotides read TGTGCCAGCAGCTTCGGAGGGGGCGATCAGCCCCAGCATTTT.

This clonotype is categorized as medium-sized. This rearrangement joins TRBV7-2 to TRBJ1-3; unclear D gene. Germline assignment: CDR1 SGHTA and CDR2 FQGNSA. V was trimmed by 1 base and J by 2 bases, leaving 9 bases between them. This CDR3 comprises 15 residues. The CDR3 region is CASSLGPSAGNTIYF. In DNA form, the CDR3 reads TGTGCCAGCAGCTTAGGTCCCAGTGCTGGAAACACCATATATTTT.

This clonotype was observed at least ten times. The V gene is TRBV5-5, the J gene TRBJ2-1, with a weak D call TRBD1 (5 bases). Germline-derived CDR1 and CDR2 are SGHKS and YYEKEE (reference sequence). V lost 0 bases and J lost 4, with 11 bases in between. The length of the CDR3 is 15 residues. Written as DNA, the CDR3 is TGTGCCAGCAGCTTGGCCGGCACAGGTTACAATGAGCAGTTCTTC. Amino acids: CASSLAGTGYNEQFF. The variable domain in full, with the rest retrieved from reference TRBV5-5 and TRBJ2-1, is DAGVTQSPTHLIKTRGQQVTLRCSPISGHKSVSWYQQVLGQGPQFIFQYYEKEERGRGNFPDRFSARQFPNYSSELNVNALLLGDSALYLCASSLAGTGYNEQFFGPGTRLTVL.

This clonotype was counted ten times or more. The gene calls are TRBV7-2 and TRBJ1-2, with D hard to call. Trimming took 0 bases from V and 5 from J, leaving 10 bases between them. The CDR3 is made up of 14 amino acids. Germline loops: CDR1 SGHTA, CDR2 FQGNSA. For the CDR3, the DNA is TGTGCCAGCAGCTTAGCTCAGAGTCCTTATGGCTACACCTTC. The encoded protein is CASSLAQSPYGYTF.

This clonotype was found many times. The rearrangement joins TRBV7-2 to TRBJ1-3, with unresolved D. The CDR3 length is 12 residues. The ends were cut back, 1 base at V and 5 bases at J, with 3 bases in the middle. Per the germline V gene, CDR1 is SGHTA and CDR2 is FQGNSA. As DNA, the CDR3 is TGTGCCAGCAGCTTAGAACGAAACACCATATATTTT. As protein: CASSLERNTIYF.

In this sample, this clonotype turned up many times. The chain combines TRBV28 with TRBJ2-3, with a possible D match to TRBD1 (6 bases). This CDR3 region has 16 residues. Per germline, CDR1 MDHEN and CDR2 SYDVKM. V lost 6 bases, J lost 0 bases, and 16 bases lay in between. For the CDR3, the DNA is TGTGCCAGCAGCCCTCTAGTGGGACAAAGCACAGATACGCAGTATTTT. Amino acid sequence: CASSPLVGQSTDTQYF.

This clonotype was detected many times. The V gene is TRBV7-2, the J gene TRBJ2-5; 7 bases agree with TRBD1. The V gene end was trimmed by 5 bases and the J gene end by 4 bases; junction bases not matched to a gene: 10. The CDR3 spans 15 residues. Germline CDR1 is SGHTA and CDR2 is FQGNSA. The CDR3 here is CASSVRQGSVETQYF. The DNA for the CDR3 is TGTGCCAGCAGCGTTCGACAGGGTAGCGTAGAGACCCAGTACTTC.